This entry lists 12 T cell receptor beta chains sequenced from one sample in a study of T cells after yellow fever vaccination. TCRdb analysed the 5' RACE reads with MiXCR anew, one entry per CDR3 protein. The sample carries around 590,000 distinct CDR3 sequences, approximately 13% recorded once. The material sequenced was PBMCs, taken on the day of the yellow fever booster vaccination. Receptors were obtained from a man in his thirties or forties who received the YFV17D yellow fever vaccine.

This clonotype has only a few counts. V gene TRBV20-1 combines with J gene TRBJ2-1; D tentatively fits TRBD1 or TRBD2 (6 bases each). The CDR3 runs to 18 residues. Looked up from germline, CDR1 is DFQATT and CDR2 is SNEGSKA (reference sequence). With 0 bases removed from V and 6 bases from J, the gap between germline ends came to 24 bases. Here the CDR3 reads CSARDVFGGQGSVNEQFF. CDR3 bases: TGCAGTGCTAGAGACGTATTCGGGGGCCAGGGGTCCGTCAATGAGCAGTTCTTC.

The V and J genes are TRBV10-3 and TRBJ2-1; 10 bases map to TRBD2. From germline, CDR1 is ENHRY and CDR2 SYGVKD. The CDR3 totals 15 residues. J lost 9 bases, V lost 0 bases, and 5 bases had no gene match. CDR3 region: CAISESSSGRSEQFF. The CDR3 nucleotides read TGTGCCATCAGTGAGTCTTCTAGCGGGAGATCTGAGCAGTTCTTC.

This clonotype has only a few counts. The DNA of the CDR3 is TGTGCCAGCAGCTTAGCCGGGGAACCCTCGCCCTACTTC. Encoded protein: CASSLAGEPSPYF. The gene calls are TRBV7-9 and TRBJ2-7; possibly TRBD2 for D (5 bases). The germline V and J ends were trimmed by 0 bases and 13 bases, with 16 bases remaining between them. Germline CDR1 SEHNR, CDR2 FQNEAQ (reference sequence). The length of the CDR3 is 13 residues.

This chain uses TRBV10-3 with TRBJ2-7; TRBD2 matches at 8 bases. CDR1 and CDR2 (germline): ENHRY, SYGVKD. The CDR3 spans 15 residues. The J segment lost 1 base and the V segment lost 3 bases, leaving 5 bases of the junction unmatched. CDR3 sequence (DNA): TGTGCCATCAGTGACGAACTAGCGGTATCCTACGAGCAGTACTTC. The encoded protein is CAISDELAVSYEQYF.

This clonotype was counted at least ten times. The rearrangement joins TRBV15 to TRBJ2-2; TRBD2 agrees at 9 bases. CDR1 LNHNV and CDR2 YYDKDF come from the germline V gene (reference sequence). The ends lost 4 bases at V and 4 bases at J; junction bases unmatched: 4. CDR3 length: 15 residues. The CDR3 protein is CATSIGAGGTGELFF. The CDR3 region has the DNA TGTGCCACCAGCATCGGAGCGGGAGGCACCGGGGAGCTGTTTTTT.

This clonotype has only a few counts. V gene TRBV20-1 combines with J gene TRBJ2-7, with TRBD1 matching 7 bases. This CDR3 is 13 amino acids long. Germline V gene lookup returns CDR1 DFQATT and CDR2 SNEGSKA (reference sequence). V lost 6 bases to trimming and J lost 1 base; unmatched junction nucleotides: 6. The CDR3: CSATGTESYEQYF. The DNA of the CDR3 is TGCAGTGCAACCGGGACAGAGTCCTACGAGCAGTACTTC.

The chain carries TRBV20-1 and TRBJ1-1, with D uncertain. Germline CDR1 reads DFQATT; CDR2 reads SNEGSKA (reference sequence). V lost 3 bases to trimming and J lost 3 bases, with 11 bases between them. The CDR3 is made up of 13 amino acids. This CDR3 reads CSARSVEDTEAFF. As DNA, the CDR3 is TGCAGTGCTAGGTCCGTGGAGGACACTGAAGCTTTCTTT.

This clonotype was observed many times. The CDR3 sequence is CASSLGQGTGELFF. The CDR3 DNA follows: TGCGCCAGCAGCCTTGGACAGGGCACCGGGGAGCTGTTTTTT. This rearrangement joins TRBV5-1 to TRBJ2-2; 8 bases match TRBD1. CDR3 length: 14 amino acids. Germline V gives CDR1 SGHRS, CDR2 YFSETQ. V was pared by 4 bases and J by 4 bases, with 3 bases of the junction left unmatched.

The V gene is TRBV4-1, the J gene TRBJ1-1; possible D gene TRBD1, 5 bases. CDR1 and CDR2 from the germline V gene are MGHRA and YSYEKL. Trimming took 0 bases from V and 1 from J, leaving 21 bases between them. The CDR3 has 19 residues. The CDR3 loop is CASSQDLLRDRIGNTEAFF. CDR3 in DNA: TGCGCCAGCAGCCAAGATCTACTTAGGGACCGGATCGGGAACACTGAAGCTTTCTTT.

This clonotype was picked up a small number of times. This sequence joins TRBV27 and TRBJ2-6; D is perhaps TRBD2 (6 bases). Germline lookup yields CDR1 MNHEY and CDR2 SMNVEV (reference sequence). V was shortened by 7 bases and J by 1 base, with 26 bases between the two germline ends. The CDR3 is made up of 20 amino acids. DNA of the CDR3: TGTGCCAGCACCTCTCTGGGCGGGGACCTGCGGTCATCTGGGGCCAACGTCCTGACTTTC. Encoded protein: CASTSLGGDLRSSGANVLTF. Drawing the rest from reference TRBV27 and TRBJ2-6, the complete variable domain is EAQVTQNPRYLITVTGKKLTVTCSQNMNHEYMSWYRQDPGLGLRQIYYSMNVEVTDKGDVPEGYKVSRKEKRNFPLILESPSPNQTSLYFCASTSLGGDLRSSGANVLTFGAGSRLTVL.

This clonotype was seen more than once but under ten times. The genes are TRBV11-2 and TRBJ2-2; D is possibly TRBD1 (6 bases). Germline V gene lookup returns CDR1 SGHAT and CDR2 FQNNGV. The CDR3 covers 14 residues. V lost 8 bases, J lost 0 bases, and 10 bases lay in between. The CDR3 coding sequence is TGTGCCAGCTGGGGACAACCGAACACCGGGGAGCTGTTTTTT. Its translation is CASWGQPNTGELFF. The full variable domain, in which reference TRBV11-2 and TRBJ2-2 provide the parts outside the CDR3, is EAGVAQSPRYKIIEKRQSVAFWCNPISGHATLYWYQQILGQGPKLLIQFQNNGVVDDSQLPKDRFSAERLKGVDSTLKIQPAKLEDSAVYLCASWGQPNTGELFFGEGSRLTVL.

This clonotype is a singleton in its sample. In nucleotides, the CDR3 is TGCGCCAGCAGTCAATTGAGGGGGCCTACGTACCAAGAGACCCAGTACTTC. Amino acids: CASSQLRGPTYQETQYF. The chain couples TRBV23-1 to TRBJ2-5, with 7 bases aligning to TRBD1. TRBV23-1 is an ORF, and what it does is uncertain. V gave up 1 base and J gave up 0 bases; unmatched junction bases: 8. This CDR3 contains 17 residues.